This note documents a single T cell receptor beta chain sequence. This clonotype was seen at least ten times. Its antigen target is currently unknown. Within one base of it there is no much larger clone, and no base qualities were kept. Via the germline V gene, CDR1 is SQVTM and CDR2 ANQGSEA. Trimming at the junction amounts to 0 bases on V and 15 bases on J, and the germline ends lie 9 bases apart. The CDR3, cysteine through phenylalanine, is 10 amino acids long. Just the 30-base CDR3 DNA is kept, in frame starting at base 1. This sample is drawn from a study of human T cells and chemical hapten exposure (dated by TCRdb to about 2021). Background on the whole study: The libraries were sequenced as a pool, and the TCR yield per sample differed mostly because of small variations in library volumes within the pool. In alopecia patients, the study followed how the peripheral blood TCR repertoire changed in vivo over primary and secondary sensitization to diphenylcyclopropenone (DPC), a hapten. Each blood RNA sample was used to sequence both TCR alpha and TCR beta chains. Broader findings and caveats from the paper: After repeated subsampling, changes were observed in the strength of the expansion versus patch-test correlation and in the threshold at which the correlation became significant. DPC sensitization did not change how many TCRs were above 1 in 1000 frequency, and no evidence was found of alterations in global repertoire structure.

Receptor libraries were prepared by RACE. The instrument was a NextSeq 500. During library preparation, unique molecular identifiers were attached to individual cDNA molecules so that TCRs could be counted in a quantitative, reproducible way. The authors' pipeline ran thus. The median number of TCRs per sample was roughly 94,000, ranging from roughly 23,224 to 690,600. The Decombinator software suite was used to annotate V, J and CDR3 in the TCR reads. Every sample was subsampled to the same number of TCRs (28,000) for the PS versus PT1 abundance plots. TCRs were defined as expanded if absent before sensitization and observed at least eight times at the 2-week time point. TCRdb passed the public sequencing reads through fastp at Q25 and MiXCR, retaining productive beta sequences. CDR3 protein sequences are deduplicated, and each keeps its most common genes and DNA. TCRdb's processing, not the authors' own work, is the source of the V and J calls. In this sample the table shows about 47,000 distinct CDR3 sequences, roughly 3.5% of which occur a single time. 4.5% to 6.5% of the sample is in the top ten clones.

The time point label corresponds to: healthy volunteer bleed at 6 weeks. Unfractionated whole blood was collected in Tempus Blood RNA tubes, and total RNA was extracted from that blood. As TCR sequencing controls, about five healthy volunteers were used, with blood taken at day 0, 2 weeks and 6 weeks. Recombination joined TRBV29-1 with TRBJ2-1; too little of a D gene remains to name it. The clonotype was recovered from a human donor in good health. Some clones in this sample may be carry-over from other donors' samples. The sample consisted of whole blood. The sequenced DNA is TGCAGCGTTGAAGATGGGTTATTGTTCTTC. Its protein is CSVEDGLLFF.